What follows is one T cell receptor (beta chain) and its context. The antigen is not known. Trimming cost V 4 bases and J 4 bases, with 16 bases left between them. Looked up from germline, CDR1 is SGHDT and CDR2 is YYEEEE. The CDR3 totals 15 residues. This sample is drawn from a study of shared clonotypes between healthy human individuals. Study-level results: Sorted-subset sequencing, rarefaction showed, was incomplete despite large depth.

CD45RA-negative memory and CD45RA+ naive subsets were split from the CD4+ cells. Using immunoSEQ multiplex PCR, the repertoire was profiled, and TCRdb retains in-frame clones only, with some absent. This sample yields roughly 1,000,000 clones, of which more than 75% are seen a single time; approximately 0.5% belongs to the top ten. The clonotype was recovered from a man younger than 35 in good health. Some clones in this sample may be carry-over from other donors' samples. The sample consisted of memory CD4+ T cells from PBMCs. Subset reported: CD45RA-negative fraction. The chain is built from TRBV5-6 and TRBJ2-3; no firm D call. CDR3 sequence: CASSHQVRGADTQYF. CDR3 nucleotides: TGTGCCAGCAGCCATCAGGTCAGAGGCGCAGATACGCAGTATTTT.